Below, 5 T cell receptor beta chains from the same sample are listed, as sequenced in a study of T cells in Graves' hyperthyroidism and ophthalmopathy (dated by TCRdb to about 2019). The library was obtained by multiplex PCR. The data were produced on an Illumina HiSeq 2000. The TCR beta CDR3 regions were amplified from RNA transcripts. The first round of RT-PCR for the TCR CDR3 was performed with the HTBI primer set and the Qiagen OneStep RT-PCR kit. The raw public data were reprocessed by TCRdb itself: fastp quality trimming at Q25, MiXCR clonotype calling, in-frame beta chains only. One record per CDR3 amino acid sequence lists the most common genes and DNA. Within this sample are hundreds of thousands of distinct CDR3 sequences, with about 18% of them counted one time only. The ten most abundant clones make up around 47% of the sample. The specimen sequenced was blood. These TCRs come from a man in his forties with Graves' hyperthyroidism.

The V and J genes are TRBV19 and TRBJ1-1, with 9 bases identical to TRBD1. Germline values: CDR1 LNHDA, CDR2 SQIVND (reference sequence). The CDR3 contains 16 residues. V dropped 4 bases and J dropped 0; count of bases not matched to a gene: 6. CDR3 sequence (DNA): TGTGCCAGTAGTACCGGGACAGGGTTCATGAACACTGAAGCTTTCTTT. Its translation is CASSTGTGFMNTEAFF.

This clonotype was seen at least ten times. The V and J genes are TRBV20-1 and TRBJ2-3, with TRBD2 identical over 11 bases. V shed 1 base and J 5 bases; nucleotides not matched to a gene: 11. The CDR3 runs to 17 residues. CDR1 DFQATT and CDR2 SNEGSKA come from the germline V gene (reference sequence). The CDR3 sequence is CSARAVFSGGAGDTQYF. Written as DNA, the CDR3 is TGCAGTGCTAGAGCTGTTTTTAGCGGGGGGGCTGGAGATACGCAGTATTTT.

This clonotype showed up many times. The rearrangement links TRBV5-5 to TRBJ1-2; D is perhaps TRBD1 (6 bases). The CDR3 is 13 amino acids. Germline CDR1 is SGHKS and CDR2 is YYEKEE (reference sequence). V lost 2 bases to trimming and J lost 7 bases, with 12 bases between them. This chain's CDR3 is CASSLGGASGYTF. The CDR3 nucleotides are TGTGCCAGCAGCTTAGGGGGGGCGTCTGGCTACACCTTC.

The chain joins TRBV5-4 to TRBJ1-5; D gene ambiguous. This CDR3 has 14 amino acids. V was pared by 3 bases and J by 1 base, with 8 bases between. Germline V CDR1 and CDR2: SGHNT, YYREEE (reference sequence). CDR3 in amino acids: CASSSGESNQPQHF. CDR3 coding DNA: TGTGCCAGCAGCTCAGGAGAAAGCAATCAGCCCCAGCATTTT.

This clonotype was seen repeatedly, ten times or more. V and J are TRBV3-1 and TRBJ2-3, with 7 bases fitting TRBD2. The CDR3 is 19 amino acids. Trimming took 0 bases from V and 0 from J; bases not matched to a gene: 12. The germline V gene encodes CDR1 LGHDT and CDR2 YNNKEL (reference sequence). CDR3 protein: CASSQDPVGSGASTDTQYF. Here the CDR3 DNA reads TGTGCCAGCAGCCAAGACCCCGTAGGGAGCGGGGCTAGCACAGATACGCAGTATTTT.